One sample yielded the 26 T cell receptor delta chains listed below, sequenced in a study of Vδ1+ human thymocytes. The study's findings and limits: In the thymus, TRG and TRD repertoires looked highly polyclonal with Gaussian CDR3 lengths.

Their antigens are not known. RNA was extracted from the cells and then reverse transcribed. CDR3 amplicons came from multiplex PCR with pooled V-gene forward and constant-region reverse primers. TCRdb reran clone calling via CATT on the multiplex PCR reads. Counted here are about 50,000 delta-chain clones, more than 13% occurring once; the ten biggest clones make up over 0.35%. The sample taken for sequencing was Vdelta1+ gamma-delta thymocytes from the thymus. Subset denoted: FACS-sorted CD3+ TCRalphabeta- TCRVdelta1+ TCRVdelta2- thymocytes. Receptors were obtained from a girl less than two years old who had congenital heart surgery.

This clone was seen at least ten times. The genes are TRDV2 and TRDJ1; 9 bases map to TRDD3. The V segment lost 1 base and the J segment 2 bases; nucleotides outside the gene matches: 7. Germline CDR1 reads GEAIGNYY; CDR2 reads EKD. The CDR3 is 16 amino acids. This chain's CDR3 is CACDTRWGIRTDKLIF. DNA of the CDR3: TGTGCCTGTGACACGAGGTGGGGGATAAGAACCGATAAACTCATCTTT.

This clone was detected a few times. This chain joins TRDV1 and TRDJ1, with 7 bases identical to TRDD3. V was pared by 0 bases and J by 0 bases, with 13 bases of the junction left unmatched. CDR1 and CDR2 (germline): TSWWSYY, QGS. This CDR3 is built from 19 residues. The CDR3: CALGELLMGDPPYTDKLIF. The CDR3 nucleotides are TGTGCTCTTGGGGAACTCCTAATGGGGGACCCCCCTTACACCGATAAACTCATCTTT.

The chain combines TRDV1 with TRDJ1; 8 bases line up with TRDD3. The CDR3 length is 18 residues. J gave up 0 bases and V 0 bases, and 9 bases lay outside the gene matches. Germline V gene sequence: CDR1 TSWWSYY, CDR2 QGS. The CDR3 here is CALGELIGDTWYTDKLIF. Written as DNA, the CDR3 is TGTGCTCTTGGGGAACTTATCGGGGATACTTGGTACACCGATAAACTCATCTTT.

This clone showed up just a few times. The chain links TRDV1 to TRDJ1; 8 nucleotides match TRDD3. In germline, CDR1 is TSWWSYY, CDR2 QGS. The ends lost 0 bases at V and 0 bases at J; junction bases unmatched: 30. This CDR3 has 25 residues. In DNA form, the CDR3 reads TGTGCTCTTGGGGAACTCGATCCATTCTACGCGTACTCGCTGGGGGAGATCCCTTACACCGATAAACTCATCTTT. Its protein product is CALGELDPFYAYSLGEIPYTDKLIF.

J is TRDJ1 and V is TRDV1, with 9 bases matching TRDD2. CDR3 length: 21 amino acids. CDR1 is TSWWSYY, CDR2 QGS, per germline. V shed 0 bases, J shed 0 bases, and the junction held 17 bases outside the gene matches. The CDR3 DNA reads as TGTGCTCTTGGGGAACTACCTTCCTACTCCCTATTCTGGGAGTACACCGATAAACTCATCTTT. Translation gives CALGELPSYSLFWEYTDKLIF.

This sequence joins TRDV1 and TRDJ1; D not resolved. The CDR3 is 16 residues long. V lost 3 bases and J lost 0, with 14 bases in between. Per germline, CDR1 TSWWSYY and CDR2 QGS. CDR3 amino acids: CALGDSYHFYTDKLIF. The CDR3 DNA reads TGTGCTCTTGGGGATTCATACCATTTTTACACCGATAAACTCATCTTT.

The chain has TRDV1 and TRDJ1, with 10 bases that match TRDD3. Per germline, CDR1 TSWWSYY and CDR2 QGS. The CDR3 extends over 20 amino acids. V was clipped by 8 bases and J by 4 bases; unmatched bases: 25. DNA for the CDR3: TGTGCTCTTTTCCCACCCGAGGCTACTGGGGGATCCCTTTACGGCGATAAACTCATCTTT. Encoded protein: CALFPPEATGGSLYGDKLIF.

The rearrangement joins TRDV1 to TRDJ1; TRDD3 aligns across 10 bases. The CDR3 runs to 20 residues. V lost 2 bases, J lost 0 bases, and 15 bases stayed unmatched. Germline CDR1 TSWWSYY, CDR2 QGS. CDR3 residues: CALGETEPLRTGGYTDKLIF. Written as DNA, the CDR3 is TGTGCTCTTGGGGAAACCGAACCGTTACGTACTGGGGGATACACCGATAAACTCATCTTT.

This chain uses TRDV1 with TRDJ1, with TRDD3 identical over 10 bases. J lost 2 bases, V lost 0 bases, and 24 bases had no gene match. This CDR3 contains 23 residues. In germline, CDR1 is TSWWSYY, CDR2 QGS. This CDR3 is CALGELTRLSRKTGGCGTDKLIF. In DNA form, the CDR3 reads TGTGCTCTTGGGGAACTTACCCGCCTTTCCCGAAAGACTGGGGGATGCGGGACCGATAAACTCATCTTT.

Regarding this clone: This may arise from a read error, as a much more abundant clone is one base away. The chain couples TRDV2 to TRDJ2, with D unclear. CDR1 is GEAIGNYY and CDR2 is EKD in the germline V gene. Trimming took off 0 bases at V and 2 bases at J, with 6 bases between the two ends. This CDR3 contains 14 residues. Here the CDR3 reads CACDTTGLTAQLFF. The CDR3 bases are TGTGCCTGTGACACCACCGGCTTGACAGCACAACTCTTCTTT.

V gene TRDV1 combines with J gene TRDJ1; 8 positions agree with TRDD3. Unmatched junction bases numbered 19, after V lost 4 bases and J lost 0 bases. Germline V gene sequence: CDR1 TSWWSYY, CDR2 QGS. This CDR3 contains 20 residues. CDR3 region: CALGGLSTRGGYGYTDKLIF. CDR3 nucleotides: TGTGCTCTTGGGGGACTTTCTACGCGCGGGGGATATGGGTACACCGATAAACTCATCTTT.

V is TRDV1 and J is TRDJ1; unclear D gene. V lost 5 bases, J lost 0 bases, and 19 bases lay in between. Germline V gene sequence: CDR1 TSWWSYY, CDR2 QGS. There are 17 residues in the CDR3. This CDR3 reads CALGPRFRARHTDKLIF. CDR3 DNA: TGTGCTCTTGGGCCCCGGTTCCGAGCCCGCCACACCGATAAACTCATCTTT.

This clone was found a few times. The J gene is TRDJ1, the V gene TRDV1; the D gene could be TRDD2 or TRDD3 (5 bases each). Germline V gives CDR1 TSWWSYY, CDR2 QGS. With 0 bases removed from V and 2 bases from J, the gap between germline ends came to 25 bases. There are 20 residues in the CDR3. The CDR3, as DNA: TGTGCTCTTGGGGAACTAGTTCCTGAGCGCATACGGGGAGGGACCGATAAACTCATCTTT. This translates into CALGELVPERIRGGTDKLIF.

The chain carries TRDV1 and TRDJ1; TRDD3 matches 13 bases. Germline V CDR1 and CDR2: TSWWSYY, QGS. The CDR3 runs to 19 residues. The junction had 7 bases not matched to a gene; V was cut back by 0 bases and J by 0 bases. CDR3 protein: CALGELPLLGDTYTDKLIF. The CDR3 DNA is TGTGCTCTTGGGGAACTGCCCCTACTGGGGGATACGTACACCGATAAACTCATCTTT.

The chain recombines TRDV1 with TRDJ1; TRDD3 agrees at 12 bases. The V segment lost 0 bases and the J segment 2 bases; nucleotides outside the gene matches: 22. Per germline, CDR1 TSWWSYY and CDR2 QGS. The CDR3 is 23 amino acids. The CDR3 sequence: CALGELIPGVRKVLGDTTDKLIF. As DNA, the CDR3 is TGTGCTCTTGGGGAACTAATCCCCGGGGTACGCAAAGTACTGGGGGATACTACCGATAAACTCATCTTT.

The V and J genes are TRDV1 and TRDJ1; the match to TRDD3 covers 7 bases. Trimming at V came to 1 base and at J to 3 bases, leaving 5 bases not matched to a gene. CDR1 is TSWWSYY and CDR2 is QGS in the germline V gene. CDR3 length: 15 residues. The CDR3 protein is CALGERVLGSDKLIF. The CDR3 bases are TGTGCTCTTGGGGAACGGGTACTGGGGTCCGATAAACTCATCTTT.

By share, this clone ranks as medium-sized. The rearrangement uses TRDV2 and TRDJ1, with 12 bases lining up with TRDD3. Germline loops: CDR1 GEAIGNYY, CDR2 EKD. CDR3 size: 18 residues. V was clipped by 0 bases and J by 1 base; unmatched bases: 8. The CDR3 spells CACDTEGWGIRGTDKLIF. Written as DNA, the CDR3 is TGTGCCTGTGACACCGAGGGCTGGGGGATACGCGGCACCGATAAACTCATCTTT.

This chain links TRDV2 with TRDJ3; 11 nucleotides agree with TRDD3. The germline V gene has CDR1 GEAIGNYY and CDR2 EKD. The CDR3 has 20 amino acids. J lost 1 base, V lost 2 bases, and 9 bases had no gene match. The CDR3 nucleotides read TGTGCCTGTGACAGGAAGACACTGGGGGATATATCCTGGGACACCCGACAGATGTTTTTC. Its protein product is CACDRKTLGDISWDTRQMFF.

This clone came up once. The chain links TRDV1 to TRDJ1, with D tentatively TRDD2 (5 bases). CDR3 size: 18 residues. The germline gives CDR1 TSWWSYY, CDR2 QGS. V gave up 3 bases and J gave up 0 bases, with 20 bases separating them. This CDR3 reads CALGEILGPRTYTDKLIF. DNA for the CDR3: TGTGCTCTTGGGGAGATCCTAGGACCTAGAACCTACACCGATAAACTCATCTTT.

The gene calls are TRDV1 and TRDJ1; 11 bases align to TRDD3. Germline loops: CDR1 TSWWSYY, CDR2 QGS. V was pared by 5 bases and J by 4 bases, with 21 bases of the junction left unmatched. This CDR3 is built from 20 residues. The CDR3 loop is CALGPLRPPLLGDNIDKLIF. The CDR3, as DNA: TGTGCTCTTGGGCCACTACGTCCTCCCTTACTGGGGGATAACATCGATAAACTCATCTTT.

This clone was seen a few times. The V gene is TRDV1, the J gene TRDJ1, with D possibly TRDD2 on 5 matching bases. The CDR3 length is 20 residues. Germline V lookup: CDR1 TSWWSYY, CDR2 QGS. V was trimmed by 3 bases and J by 0 bases, leaving 26 bases between them. The CDR3 loop is CALGELMGLRADQYTDKLIF. Here the CDR3 DNA reads TGTGCTCTTGGGGAGCTGATGGGCCTACGGGCCGACCAGTACACCGATAAACTCATCTTT.

There are a few counts of this clone. One end of the junction varies from germline; a read error may be responsible. V and J are TRDV1 and TRDJ1, with 12 nucleotides matching TRDD3. Germline CDR1 reads TSWWSYY; CDR2 reads QGS. CDR3 length: 19 residues. CDR3 in DNA: TGTGCTCTCGGGGAACCCCTTTACTGGGGGATACCGTACACCGATAAACTCATCTTT. Protein sequence: CALGEPLYWGIPYTDKLIF.

The chain recombines TRDV1 with TRDJ1; TRDD3 matches 10 bases. This CDR3 region has 21 residues. V lost 0 bases and J lost 1; bases outside the gene matches: 17. CDR1 is TSWWSYY and CDR2 is QGS in the germline V gene. CDR3 sequence: CALGELRPRQLLGDATDKLIF. DNA of the CDR3: TGTGCTCTTGGGGAACTCCGGCCGCGACAATTACTGGGGGATGCCACCGATAAACTCATCTTT.

V and J are TRDV1 and TRDJ1; 10 bases map to TRDD3. Germline V gene data show CDR1 as TSWWSYY and CDR2 as QGS. The junction had 24 bases not matched to a gene; V was cut back by 5 bases and J by 0 bases. The CDR3 contains 22 residues. CDR3 in amino acids: CALGNSLPHILGDPSYTDKLIF. CDR3 DNA sequence: TGTGCTCTTGGGAACAGCCTTCCTCATATACTGGGGGATCCCTCGTACACCGATAAACTCATCTTT.

This chain joins TRDV1 and TRDJ1, with 10 positions matching TRDD3. CDR3 length: 19 residues. Germline V lookup: CDR1 TSWWSYY, CDR2 QGS. V dropped 1 base and J dropped 0; count of bases not matched to a gene: 11. The chain's CDR3 is CALGERSRWGIRYTDKLIF. The CDR3 nucleotides read TGTGCTCTTGGGGAACGTAGCCGCTGGGGGATAAGGTACACCGATAAACTCATCTTT.

The chain combines TRDV1 with TRDJ1; 7 nucleotides agree with TRDD3. Looked up from germline, CDR1 is TSWWSYY and CDR2 is QGS. This CDR3 has 20 residues. With V trimmed by 1 base and J by 0 bases, 17 bases remained unmatched. DNA of the CDR3: TGTGCTCTTGGGGAACCCTTTGGATACTGGGGATTCACGTACACCGATAAACTCATCTTT. Residues: CALGEPFGYWGFTYTDKLIF.